This T cell receptor (beta chain) was profiled in a study of shared clonotypes between healthy human individuals. The ends were cut back, 7 bases at V and 9 bases at J, with 19 bases in the middle. CDR1 and CDR2 from the germline V gene are MNHNS and SASEGT. This CDR3 comprises 14 residues. Only in-frame clones appear in the TCRdb table, and some are missing; sequencing was by immunoSEQ multiplex PCR. This sample has approximately 980,000 clones, with around 80% found just once. The specimen sequenced was memory CD4+ T cells sorted from blood. Specified subset: CD45RA-negative fraction. This TCR was sampled from a man between 18 and 29 years old in good health. This sequence joins TRBV6-1 and TRBJ2-1, with a tentative D call TRBD1 (9 bases). DNA for the CDR3: TGTGCCAGCATTTGGGACAGGGCGGGGGGTGAGCAGTTCTTC. It codes for CASIWDRAGGEQFF.